Presented here are 20 T cell receptor beta chains from one specimen sequenced in a study of shared clonotypes between healthy human individuals. This table comes from immunoSEQ multiplex PCR, and its TCRdb copy is limited to in-frame clones, with some not included. The sample holds a few million clones, approximately 94% seen once. The sequenced sample was naive CD4+ T cells sorted from blood. Regarding subset: CD45RA+ positively selected. The receptor set was obtained from a man between 18 and 35 years old in good health.

This rearrangement joins TRBV5-1 to TRBJ2-7, with D perhaps matching TRBD1 (6 bases). Trimming took 4 bases from V and 12 from J, leaving 23 bases between them. The CDR3 totals 14 residues. Germline loops: CDR1 SGHRS, CDR2 YFSETQ. The CDR3 DNA reads TGCGCCAGCAGCCTACCCGGGACACCCCCCATTTGGTACTTC. Translation: CASSLPGTPPIWYF.

In its sample, this clone was seen once. The chain couples TRBV19 to TRBJ1-5; TRBD1 matches 7 bases. With 4 bases clipped from V and 4 bases from J, the junction kept 16 bases outside the gene matches. From germline, CDR1 is LNHDA and CDR2 SQIVND (reference sequence). The CDR3 runs to 18 residues. CDR3: CASSRSRGRFKENQPQHF. Written as DNA, the CDR3 is TGTGCCAGTAGTAGGAGCAGGGGGAGATTTAAGGAAAATCAGCCCCAGCATTTT.

In its sample, this clone was seen once. CDR3 region: CASTPGRLNGYTF. As DNA, the CDR3 is TGTGCCAGCACCCCAGGGCGGTTGAATGGCTACACCTTC. The chain is built from TRBV6-5 and TRBJ1-2, with D possibly matching TRBD1 (5 bases). The CDR3 totals 13 residues. Germline V CDR1 and CDR2: MNHEY, SVGAGI. Trimming left V 7 bases short and J 6 bases short, with 15 bases between.

Note on this clone: The same CDR3 arises from other DNA sequences in this sample as well. This chain joins TRBV19 and TRBJ2-3; D not certain. This CDR3 is 13 amino acids long. The V gene's germline CDR1 is LNHDA and CDR2 SQIVND (reference sequence). Deletions cut 3 bases from V and 4 bases from J, with 8 bases between. Written as DNA, the CDR3 is TGTGCCAGTAGTATCATCGAGGCAGATACGCAGTATTTT. It specifies CASSIIEADTQYF.

The V call is TRBV11-2, the J call TRBJ2-3, with TRBD2 matching 7 bases. The V gene's germline CDR1 is SGHAT and CDR2 FQNNGV. Germline trimming cut 5 bases from V and 1 base from J; bases unmatched to any gene: 15. This CDR3 is 18 amino acids long. This CDR3 is CASSRPGGSGTGTDTQYF. The CDR3 nucleotides are TGTGCCAGCAGCCGCCCCGGGGGGAGCGGAACTGGCACAGATACGCAGTATTTT. The entire variable domain, with the rest obtained from reference TRBV11-2 and TRBJ2-3, is as follows: EAGVAQSPRYKIIEKRQSVAFWCNPISGHATLYWYQQILGQGPKLLIQFQNNGVVDDSQLPKDRFSAERLKGVDSTLKIQPAKLEDSAVYLCASSRPGGSGTGTDTQYFGPGTRLTVL.

The chain links TRBV18 to TRBJ1-1; TRBD1 might be the D (5 bases). The CDR3 has 14 residues. V lost 0 bases, J lost 8 bases, and 13 bases lay in between. Germline V gene lookup returns CDR1 KGHSH and CDR2 LQKENI. CDR3 nucleotides: TGTGCCAGCTCACCACCAATAGAACACAGGGAAGCTTTCTTT. Translated: CASSPPIEHREAFF.

A few counts support this clone. This sequence joins TRBV4-3 and TRBJ1-5; TRBD1 matches at 10 bases. J gave up 6 bases and V 4 bases, and 3 bases lay outside the gene matches. The CDR3 is 14 amino acids. Germline values: CDR1 LGHNA, CDR2 YSLEER. This chain's CDR3 is CASSRGQGGQPQHF. The CDR3 nucleotides are TGCGCCAGCAGCCGCGGACAGGGGGGTCAGCCCCAGCATTTT.

This clone has a single count. The chain joins TRBV7-8 to TRBJ1-1; TRBD1 might be the D (5 bases). From germline, CDR1 is SGHVS and CDR2 FQNEAQ. The CDR3 runs to 12 residues. Trimming shortened V by 5 bases and J by 6 bases, and 10 bases separated the two germline ends. The CDR3 bases are TGTGCCAGCAGCCCCTGGGACGCTGAAGCTTTCTTT. Translating gives CASSPWDAEAFF.

This rearrangement joins TRBV19 to TRBJ1-1, with D maybe TRBD1 (6 bases). The CDR3 is 14 residues long. Germline CDR1 reads LNHDA; CDR2 reads SQIVND (reference sequence). V gave up 2 bases and J gave up 5 bases, with 12 bases separating them. CDR3 sequence reads: CASSINREWTEAFF. CDR3 DNA: TGTGCCAGTAGTATAAACAGGGAATGGACTGAAGCTTTCTTT.

This chain joins TRBV5-1 and TRBJ2-5, with D uncertain. CDR3 length: 14 residues. The ends were cut back, 2 bases at V and 1 base at J, with 9 bases in the middle. The germline CDR1 and CDR2 sequences are SGHRS and YFSETQ. CDR3 DNA: TGCGCCAGCAGCTTCCGCGCCACCCAAGAGACCCAGTACTTC. It translates to CASSFRATQETQYF.

The chain has TRBV18 and TRBJ2-3, with 8 positions matching TRBD1. This CDR3 has 15 residues. J lost 5 bases, V lost 3 bases, and 7 bases had no gene match. CDR1 and CDR2 (germline): KGHSH, LQKENI. CDR3 nucleotide sequence: TGTGCCAGCTCACCGACGACAGGGGTTGTAGATACGCAGTATTTT. Its translation is CASSPTTGVVDTQYF.

As concerns this clone: The sample carries other DNA sequences with the same CDR3. The CDR3 DNA sequence: TGTGCCAGTTCTGGAAACACCATATATTTT. Its protein is CASSGNTIYF. The rearrangement joins TRBV19 to TRBJ1-3; no definite D call. Trimming left V 8 bases short and J 1 base short, with 0 bases between. The CDR3 is 10 residues long. Germline CDR1 reads LNHDA; CDR2 reads SQIVND (reference sequence).

CDR3 loop: CASKNGGSDSTDTQYF. The CDR3 region has the DNA TGCGCCAGCAAAAATGGCGGGAGTGACAGCACAGATACGCAGTATTTT. The chain uses TRBV10-1 and TRBJ2-3; 7 nucleotides match TRBD2. V was clipped by 7 bases and J by 0 bases; unmatched bases: 10. Germline V gives CDR1 WNHNN, CDR2 SYGVQD (reference sequence). The CDR3 covers 16 residues.

This clone has just a few counts. V usage is TRBV9 and J usage is TRBJ2-2; D gene uncertain. With 4 bases removed from V and 1 base from J, the gap between germline ends came to 8 bases. The germline gives CDR1 SGDLS, CDR2 YYNGEE. CDR3 length: 14 amino acids. The CDR3 DNA is TGTGCCAGCAGCACTTCCCAGAACACCGGGGAGCTGTTTTTT. Translating it yields CASSTSQNTGELFF.

The chain couples TRBV10-3 to TRBJ2-3; D is tentatively TRBD1 or TRBD2 (5 bases each). There are 13 residues in the CDR3. The germline CDR1 and CDR2 sequences are ENHRY and SYGVKD. V was pared by 9 bases and J by 2 bases, with 12 bases between. As DNA, the CDR3 is TGTGCCATTTCCCACGGGACCACAGATACGCAGTATTTT. This gives the protein CAISHGTTDTQYF.

As DNA, the CDR3 is TGTGCCAGCAGCTCACAAAGGGGAGAAAAACTGTTTTTT. Translating it yields CASSSQRGEKLFF. The chain recombines TRBV7-9 with TRBJ1-4, with D tentatively TRBD1 (5 bases). CDR1 and CDR2 (germline): SEHNR, FQNEAQ (reference sequence). This CDR3 is built from 13 residues. V lost 4 bases and J 8 bases, leaving 11 bases between the germline ends.

J is TRBJ1-1 and V is TRBV6-4; D might be TRBD1 (5 bases). This CDR3 has 15 residues. Per germline, CDR1 MRHNA and CDR2 SNTAGT. V lost 6 bases to trimming and J lost 11 bases, with 25 bases between them. The CDR3 coding sequence is TGTGCCAGCAGAGATAAATTCGGGGCCCCTCATTTGGCTTTCTTT. Translation: CASRDKFGAPHLAFF.

The CDR3 nucleotides are TGTGCCAGCAAACAGGACAGGATCGAAGAGACCCAGTACTTC. Protein sequence: CASKQDRIEETQYF. This chain uses TRBV6-5 with TRBJ2-5, with TRBD1 matching over 7 bases. Germline lookup yields CDR1 MNHEY and CDR2 SVGAGI. The trim removed 7 bases at V and 3 bases at J, leaving 8 bases unmatched. The CDR3 length is 14 residues.

This clone was observed a single time. The sample carries other DNA sequences with the same CDR3. The rearrangement uses TRBV19 and TRBJ1-5; the D gene is possibly TRBD1 (5 bases). The V end was cut by 6 bases, the J end by 0 bases, with 9 bases between. The CDR3 totals 14 residues. Germline V gene sequence: CDR1 LNHDA, CDR2 SQIVND (reference sequence). This CDR3 reads CASSKDSSNQPQHF. In nucleotides, the CDR3 is TGTGCCAGTAGCAAAGACAGTAGCAATCAGCCCCAGCATTTT.

This clone was detected a few times. This chain uses TRBV28 with TRBJ2-3, with 9 bases matching TRBD2. The CDR3 is 17 residues long. J gave up 5 bases and V 8 bases, and 17 bases lay outside the gene matches. Germline CDR1 is MDHEN and CDR2 is SYDVKM. The CDR3 spells CASYPPGRGGYGDTQYF. CDR3 nucleotide sequence: TGTGCCAGCTACCCCCCGGGGCGGGGGGGGTATGGAGATACGCAGTATTTT.